The 3 T cell receptor beta chains listed next were all sequenced from one sample in a study of post-analysis software for immune sequencing data. General study results and limits: Relative to controls, patients had five TRBV segments at higher frequency, with TRBV5-6, TRBV5-1 and TRBV20-1 among these.

Unique molecular identifiers were built into the TCR beta cDNA libraries. TCRdb passed the PCR reads through MiXCR, listing each CDR3 protein once. Of 170,000 or so distinct CDR3 sequences in the sample, approximately 28% were seen once. Their cognate antigens are unknown. Sequenced material: blood. These receptors all stem from a girl aged 10-17 years with multiple sclerosis.

The J gene is TRBJ2-1, the V gene TRBV7-9; 11 nucleotides agree with TRBD2. In germline, CDR1 is SEHNR, CDR2 FQNEAQ (reference sequence). This CDR3 has 15 amino acids. J lost 10 bases, V lost 6 bases, and 11 bases had no gene match. The CDR3 reads CASRNLELAGVEQFF. In DNA form, the CDR3 reads TGTGCCAGCAGAAACCTAGAACTAGCGGGAGTCGAGCAGTTCTTC.

This clonotype was observed many times. The V gene is TRBV10-3, the J gene TRBJ2-1, with TRBD1 matching over 8 bases. With 8 bases clipped from V and 8 bases from J, the junction kept 8 bases outside the gene matches. Germline CDR1 and CDR2: ENHRY and SYGVKD. The CDR3 is made up of 13 amino acids. The CDR3 region has the DNA TGTGCCATCCAGATACTACAGGGGGATGAGCAGTTCTTC. Translated: CAIQILQGDEQFF.

This clonotype has a count of ten or more. The chain employs TRBV4-1 and TRBJ2-7, with D uncertain. The CDR3 has 17 amino acids. From germline, CDR1 is MGHRA and CDR2 YSYEKL. The V end lost 0 bases, the J end lost 4 bases, and 19 bases lay between the germline ends. The CDR3 loop reads CASSQDTAPLKSYEQYF. CDR3 DNA sequence: TGCGCCAGCAGCCAAGATACCGCTCCCCTGAAATCTTACGAGCAGTACTTC.